The next 19 T cell receptor beta chains were all read from a single sample in a study of blood T cell repertoires in COVID-19. Method: immunoSEQ multiplex PCR; TCRdb's copy keeps in-frame clones and lacks some. The sample lists about 150,000 clones; less than 90% were seen once. Sequencing used peripheral blood. The receptors shown here come from a woman aged 70-85 years with acute or convalescent COVID-19.

V gene TRBV2 combines with J gene TRBJ1-2, with 12 positions matching TRBD1. V was clipped by 6 bases and J by 5 bases; unmatched bases: 4. Per germline, CDR1 SNHLY and CDR2 FYNNEI. This CDR3 comprises 14 residues. The CDR3: CASSGTGGLYGYTF. The CDR3 bases are TGTGCCAGCAGCGGGACAGGGGGCCTATATGGCTACACCTTC.

V gene TRBV7-3 combines with J gene TRBJ1-1; possible D gene TRBD1, 6 bases. The CDR3 covers 14 residues. The germline gives CDR1 SGHTA, CDR2 FQGTGA. Trimming cost V 5 bases and J 1 base, with 11 bases left between them. The CDR3 DNA follows: TGTGCCAGCAGCCCAACGACAGGGAACACTGAAGCTTTCTTT. Protein sequence: CASSPTTGNTEAFF.

In DNA, the CDR3 is TGTGCCAGCAGTTCCGGAGGGAACACTGAAGCTTTCTTT. It translates to CASSSGGNTEAFF. This chain joins TRBV12-3 or TRBV12-4 and TRBJ1-1; D remains ambiguous. V lost 4 bases to trimming and J lost 1 base, with 7 bases between them. The CDR3 contains 13 residues.

The chain joins TRBV6-2 or TRBV6-3 to TRBJ2-3; TRBD2 agrees at 14 bases. CDR3 size: 21 residues. The germline V gene encodes CDR1 MNHEY and CDR2 SVGEGT. Germline trimming cut 0 bases from V and 0 bases from J; bases unmatched to any gene: 11. CDR3 residues: CASSYSGTSGGAFSSTDTQYF. In DNA form, the CDR3 reads TGTGCCAGCAGTTACTCGGGGACTAGCGGGGGAGCTTTTTCTAGCACAGATACGCAGTATTTT.

This chain uses TRBV18 with TRBJ2-5; no clear D. Germline CDR1 reads KGHSH; CDR2 reads LQKENI. V was cut by 5 bases and J by 4 bases, with 11 bases left in between. The CDR3 has 13 residues. CDR3 sequence: CASSSLTGETQYF. The CDR3 coding sequence is TGTGCCAGCTCAAGTCTAACGGGAGAGACCCAGTACTTC.

V usage is TRBV6-5 and J usage is TRBJ1-5; a weak D match, TRBD1 (5 bases). Looked up from germline, CDR1 is MNHEY and CDR2 is SVGAGI. The V end was cut by 11 bases, the J end by 7 bases, with 18 bases between. The CDR3 spans 13 residues. CDR3 nucleotide sequence: TGTGCCTCCCGAACGGCCAAGGGGCAGCCCCAGCATTTT. This sequence encodes CASRTAKGQPQHF.

The chain carries TRBV5-6 and TRBJ1-2, with D hard to call. The V gene lost 1 base and the J gene lost 4 bases, with 11 bases spanning the gap. Germline CDR1 is SGHDT and CDR2 is YYEEEE. The length of the CDR3 is 14 residues. CDR3 nucleotide sequence: TGTGCCAGCAGCTTGAAACAGATTTTCTATGGCTACACCTTC. It yields the protein CASSLKQIFYGYTF.

The rearrangement joins TRBV7-9 to TRBJ2-5, with D possibly TRBD1 on 7 matching bases. The ends were cut back, 2 bases at V and 1 base at J, with 14 bases in the middle. The CDR3 is made up of 16 amino acids. Germline CDR1 SEHNR, CDR2 FQNEAQ (reference sequence). The CDR3 spells CASSLSGGMGQETQYF. The CDR3 DNA reads as TGTGCCAGCAGCTTATCAGGGGGGATGGGCCAAGAGACCCAGTACTTC.

A few counts support this clone. The J gene is TRBJ2-5, the V gene TRBV7-2, with 7 bases matching TRBD1. From germline, CDR1 is SGHTA and CDR2 FQGNSA. J gave up 2 bases and V 6 bases, and 3 bases lay outside the gene matches. CDR3 size: 13 residues. The CDR3 bases are TGTGCCAGCAGTAGGGGGCTTCAAGAGACCCAGTACTTC. Translating it yields CASSRGLQETQYF.

The rearrangement links TRBV12-5 to TRBJ1-2; a weak D match, TRBD1 (5 bases). The V gene's germline CDR1 is LGHNT and CDR2 FRNRAP. Trimming took off 0 bases at V and 8 bases at J, with 16 bases between the two ends. The length of the CDR3 is 15 residues. The CDR3 spells CASGLVPGDLRGYTF. CDR3 sequence (DNA): TGTGCTAGTGGTTTGGTACCGGGGGATCTAAGAGGCTACACCTTC. Using reference TRBV12-5 and TRBJ1-2 for the parts outside the CDR3, the full variable domain is DARVTQTPRHKVTEMGQEVTMRCQPILGHNTVFWYRQTMMQGLELLAYFRNRAPLDDSGMPKDRFSAEMPDATLATLKIQPSEPRDSAVYFCASGLVPGDLRGYTFGSGTRLTVV.

This chain uses TRBV28 with TRBJ1-6; a possible D gene is TRBD1 (5 bases). CDR1 is MDHEN and CDR2 is SYDVKM in the germline V gene. The CDR3 has 15 amino acids. V lost 5 bases and J lost 6, with 14 bases in between. CDR3 bases: TGTGCCAGCAGTGGGGGAGGGGAAGGTAATTCACCCCTCCACTTT. This gives the protein CASSGGGEGNSPLHF.

The chain links TRBV10-3 to TRBJ1-5; D ambiguous. Trimming left V 6 bases short and J 4 bases short, with 7 bases between. Germline V gene lookup returns CDR1 ENHRY and CDR2 SYGVKD. CDR3 length: 12 amino acids. The chain's CDR3 is CAISPNNQPQHF. The CDR3 bases are TGTGCCATCAGCCCAAATAATCAGCCCCAGCATTTT.

J is TRBJ1-5 and V is TRBV6-2 or TRBV6-3, with D maybe TRBD1 (5 bases). Trimming removed 2 bases from V and 0 bases from J, with 17 bases in between. The CDR3 covers 18 residues. CDR1 is MNHEY, CDR2 SVGEGT, per germline. Written as DNA, the CDR3 is TGTGCCAGCAGTTACCTAGGGCTGACAGCCTATAGCAATCAGCCCCAGCATTTT. Protein product: CASSYLGLTAYSNQPQHF.

The V and J genes are TRBV4-1 and TRBJ1-3, with D possibly TRBD1 on 6 matching bases. V was cut by 0 bases and J by 2 bases, with 11 bases left in between. This CDR3 has 16 amino acids. Germline CDR1 and CDR2: MGHRA and YSYEKL. The CDR3 here is CASSQDRAGAGNTIYF. In DNA, the CDR3 is TGCGCCAGCAGCCAAGATAGGGCAGGGGCTGGAAACACCATATATTTT.

A remark on this clone: This same CDR3 is encoded by further DNA sequences in the sample. The chain is built from TRBV7-9 and TRBJ1-2; D is ambiguous. The CDR3 extends over 14 amino acids. In germline, CDR1 is SEHNR, CDR2 FQNEAQ (reference sequence). V was pared by 1 base and J by 2 bases, with 8 bases between. This chain's CDR3 is CASSLGQANYGYTF. DNA for the CDR3: TGTGCCAGCAGCTTAGGCCAGGCAAACTATGGCTACACCTTC. Filled out from reference TRBV7-9 and TRBJ1-2, the complete variable domain reads DTGVSQNPRHKITKRGQNVTFRCDPISEHNRLYWYRQTLGQGPEFLTYFQNEAQLEKSRLLSDRFSAERPKGSFSTLEIQRTEQGDSAMYLCASSLGQANYGYTFGSGTRLTVV.

There are a few counts of this clone. This chain connects TRBV10-2 to TRBJ2-7, with a weak D call TRBD2 (6 bases). V was trimmed by 3 bases and J by 7 bases, leaving 19 bases between them. There are 15 residues in the CDR3. Germline CDR1 WSHSY, CDR2 SAAADI. CDR3 DNA sequence: TGCGCCAGCAGTGACACATCGTCTCTAGCGAAAGAGCAGTACTTC. Its translation is CASSDTSSLAKEQYF.

The V gene is TRBV2, the J gene TRBJ1-1; D is uncertain. The V and J ends lost 10 bases and 4 bases respectively, with 13 bases between them. In germline, CDR1 is SNHLY, CDR2 FYNNEI. The CDR3 runs to 12 residues. The CDR3 coding sequence is TGTGCCACCCCAAGTGGTAGCACTGAAGCTTTCTTT. Translation: CATPSGSTEAFF.

This chain uses TRBV7-3 with TRBJ2-5, with TRBD1 matching over 7 bases. This CDR3 spans 14 amino acids. Trimming at V came to 9 bases and at J to 1 base, leaving 8 bases not matched to a gene. Germline CDR1 and CDR2: SGHTA and FQGTGA. The CDR3 coding sequence is TGTGCCAGTGCCGTATCAGGGGGCCAAGAGACCCAGTACTTC. Protein sequence: CASAVSGGQETQYF.

This chain connects TRBV7-6 to TRBJ1-3; tentative D call: TRBD1 (5 bases). The CDR3 is 15 amino acids. CDR1 and CDR2 from the germline V gene are SGHVS and FNYEAQ. The ends were cut back, 3 bases at V and 4 bases at J, with 13 bases in the middle. The CDR3, as DNA: TGTGCCAGCAGCTTTGGCCAGGGCTTCGGAAACACCATATATTTT. Translated: CASSFGQGFGNTIYF.